Following are 14 T cell receptor beta chains from one sample sequenced in a study of CD8 T cells in Susac syndrome. Random hexamers primed reverse transcription of about 0.45 to 1 ug RNA. TCRdb reanalysed the immunoSEQ multiplex PCR reads using MiXCR and keeps one entry per CDR3 protein. This sample has about 120,000 distinct CDR3 sequences, with around 94% found just once. The sample was CD8+ T cells from PBMCs. These receptors all stem from a human donor with Susac syndrome.

This clonotype has a single count. The J gene is TRBJ2-7, the V gene TRBV15, with 8 bases lining up with TRBD1. J was trimmed by 0 bases and V by 3 bases; bases with no gene match: 10. Per germline, CDR1 LNHNV and CDR2 YYDKDF (reference sequence). There are 17 residues in the CDR3. In nucleotides, the CDR3 is TGTGCCACCAGCAGGGACAGGGTTTGGGGAAGCTCCTACGAGCAGTACTTC. Translated: CATSRDRVWGSSYEQYF. The whole variable domain, remainder taken from reference TRBV15 and TRBJ2-7, is DAMVIQNPRYQVTQFGKPVTLSCSQTLNHNVMYWYQQKSSQAPKLLFHYYDKDFNNEADTPDNFQSRRPNTSFCFLDIRSPGLGDTAMYLCATSRDRVWGSSYEQYFGPGTRLTVT.

The V gene is TRBV5-1, the J gene TRBJ2-3, with no clear D. The germline V and J ends were trimmed by 2 bases and 3 bases, with 4 bases remaining between them. The CDR3 spans 12 residues. Germline V CDR1 and CDR2: SGHRS, YFSETQ. In DNA, the CDR3 is TGCGCCAGCAGCTTCCGTACAGATACGCAGTATTTT. Protein product: CASSFRTDTQYF. The full variable domain, its missing parts supplied by reference TRBV5-1 and TRBJ2-3, is KAGVTQTPRYLIKTRGQQVTLSCSPISGHRSVSWYQQTPGQGLQFLFEYFSETQRNKGNFPGRFSGRQFSNSRSEMNVSTLELGDSALYLCASSFRTDTQYFGPGTRLTVL.

The chain combines TRBV6-5 with TRBJ2-3, with 11 bases fitting TRBD2. Trimming removed 6 bases from V and 9 bases from J; junction bases left unmatched: 5. Germline CDR1 is MNHEY and CDR2 is SVGAGI. The CDR3 has 13 residues. CDR3 coding DNA: TGTGCCAGCAGCCCCGCTAGCGGGAGGACGCAGTATTTT. Translation gives CASSPASGRTQYF.

The rearrangement uses TRBV29-1 and TRBJ1-2, with a possible D match to TRBD1 (6 bases). CDR3 length: 14 amino acids. The germline V and J ends were trimmed by 0 bases and 1 base, with 9 bases remaining between them. From germline, CDR1 is SQVTM and CDR2 ANQGSEA. In nucleotides, the CDR3 is TGCAGCGTTGAAGACTACAGGGTTAACTATGGCTACACCTTC. Encoded protein: CSVEDYRVNYGYTF.

The chain employs TRBV15 and TRBJ2-6, with D perhaps TRBD1 or TRBD2 (5 bases each). This CDR3 region has 15 residues. Germline CDR1 LNHNV, CDR2 YYDKDF (reference sequence). V was pared by 5 bases and J by 3 bases, with 11 bases between. As DNA, the CDR3 is TGTGCCACCAGCGAACAGGAGGTTGGGGCCAACGTCCTGACTTTC. Amino acids: CATSEQEVGANVLTF.

The chain recombines TRBV20-1 with TRBJ2-3, with 9 bases that match TRBD2. The V and J ends lost 6 bases and 3 bases, in that order; junction bases with no gene match: 22. The CDR3 loop spans 19 amino acids. Germline V gene lookup returns CDR1 DFQATT and CDR2 SNEGSKA (reference sequence). This CDR3 is CSANSGLAGTQQVTDTQYF. CDR3 DNA sequence: TGCAGTGCGAATTCCGGGCTAGCGGGGACGCAGCAGGTGACAGATACGCAGTATTTT.

The gene calls are TRBV4-3 and TRBJ2-2; 7 bases align to TRBD2. The CDR3 has 18 residues. The germline CDR1 and CDR2 sequences are LGHNA and YSLEER. With 1 base clipped from V and 2 bases from J, the junction kept 10 bases outside the gene matches. This CDR3 is CASSQGASGSANTGELFF. DNA of the CDR3: TGCGCCAGCAGCCAAGGGGCTAGCGGCTCAGCTAACACCGGGGAGCTGTTTTTT.

The V and J genes are TRBV11-1 and TRBJ2-7, with a possible D match to TRBD2 (6 bases). V lost 5 bases, J lost 3 bases, and 14 bases lay in between. Germline CDR1 is SGHAT and CDR2 is FQDESV (reference sequence). The CDR3 consists of 14 residues. The CDR3 spells CASSNGGDYYEQYF. The CDR3 coding sequence is TGTGCCAGCAGCAACGGAGGGGATTACTACGAGCAGTACTTC.

This clonotype appeared once. V is TRBV9 and J is TRBJ2-7, with 9 bases aligning to TRBD1. The CDR3 extends over 15 amino acids. Germline assignment: CDR1 SGDLS and CDR2 YYNGEE. The V and J ends lost 2 bases and 0 bases, in that order; junction bases with no gene match: 3. Here the CDR3 reads CASSVGTGPSYEQYF. The CDR3 DNA reads TGTGCCAGCAGCGTCGGGACAGGGCCCTCCTACGAGCAGTACTTC. Full variable domain (missing parts from reference TRBV9 and TRBJ2-7): DSGVTQTPKHLITATGQRVTLRCSPRSGDLSVYWYQQSLDQGLQFLIQYYNGEERAKGNILERFSAQQFPDLHSELNLSSLELGDSALYFCASSVGTGPSYEQYFGPGTRLTVT.

The V call is TRBV27, the J call TRBJ2-3, with 8 bases that match TRBD2. Trimming took 3 bases from V and 5 from J; bases not matched to a gene: 7. This CDR3 is built from 15 residues. CDR1 and CDR2 from the germline V gene are MNHEY and SMNVEV (reference sequence). CDR3 in DNA: TGTGCCAGCAGTTTGGCTTCTAGCGGGCGAGATACGCAGTATTTT. It translates to CASSLASSGRDTQYF.

The V gene is TRBV6-5, the J gene TRBJ1-5; D uncertain. The ends were cut back, 0 bases at V and 3 bases at J, with 6 bases in the middle. CDR1 is MNHEY, CDR2 SVGAGI, per germline. This CDR3 contains 14 residues. CDR3 protein: CASSYSGNNQPQHF. As DNA, the CDR3 is TGTGCCAGCAGTTACTCGGGGAACAATCAGCCCCAGCATTTT.

This sequence joins TRBV6-2 or TRBV6-3 and TRBJ2-7; tentatively, D is TRBD1 or TRBD2 (5 bases each). V lost 5 bases and J 2 bases, leaving 16 bases between the germline ends. Germline V gene sequence: CDR1 MNHEY, CDR2 SVGEGT. The CDR3 has 15 amino acids. The CDR3 protein is CASSDGAGEPYEQYF. Here the CDR3 DNA reads TGTGCCAGCAGTGACGGGGCAGGTGAACCCTACGAGCAGTACTTC.

V and J are TRBV12-3 or TRBV12-4 and TRBJ1-2; D is possibly TRBD1 (5 bases). V lost 3 bases and J 2 bases, leaving 7 bases between the germline ends. CDR3 length: 13 residues. CDR3 amino acids: CASSFDSNYGYTF. The CDR3 region has the DNA TGTGCCAGCAGTTTTGACAGCAACTATGGCTACACCTTC.

The chain carries TRBV20-1 and TRBJ2-5; D perhaps matches TRBD1 (5 bases). The CDR3 is 15 amino acids. Germline CDR1 is DFQATT and CDR2 is SNEGSKA (reference sequence). V shed 5 bases and J shed 1 base, with 17 bases lying between them. The CDR3 DNA is TGCAGTGCTCCCCTCCTAGACAGTCTCCAAGAGACCCAGTACTTC. It translates to CSAPLLDSLQETQYF.